The 18 T cell receptor beta chains below were found in one sample sequenced in a study of blood T cell repertoires in COVID-19. Only in-frame clones appear in the TCRdb table, and some are missing; sequencing was by immunoSEQ multiplex PCR. The sample holds about 270,000 clones, around 89% seen once. Sequenced sample: PBMCs or T cells enriched from blood (not recorded which). Receptors originate from a woman younger than 30 who had recovered from COVID-19.

The chain couples TRBV10-3 to TRBJ1-5, with D possibly TRBD1 on 6 matching bases. There are 15 residues in the CDR3. Per the germline V gene, CDR1 is ENHRY and CDR2 is SYGVKD. Trimming removed 3 bases at V and 6 bases at J, with 15 bases between. DNA of the CDR3: TGTGCCATCAGTGAAGGTCCTGGGGGCCCTCAGCCCCAGCATTTT. Protein sequence: CAISEGPGGPQPQHF.

This chain uses TRBV6-1 with TRBJ2-7, with 7 bases identical to TRBD2. CDR3 length: 16 amino acids. From germline, CDR1 is MNHNS and CDR2 SASEGT. Germline trimming cut 0 bases from V and 2 bases from J; bases unmatched to any gene: 7. CDR3 sequence reads: CASSEAGGTSAYEQYF. As DNA, the CDR3 is TGTGCCAGCAGTGAAGCGGGAGGGACGTCAGCCTACGAGCAGTACTTC.

The genes are TRBV7-9 and TRBJ1-1; D is perhaps TRBD1 (5 bases). Per germline, CDR1 SEHNR and CDR2 FQNEAQ (reference sequence). The CDR3 covers 15 residues. V shed 4 bases and J shed 3 bases, with 15 bases lying between them. CDR3 sequence reads: CASSSFRDVDTEAFF. The CDR3, as DNA: TGTGCCAGCAGCTCTTTCAGGGATGTGGACACTGAAGCTTTCTTT.

CDR3 sequence reads: CASSQDEGQTSEQYF. As DNA, the CDR3 is TGTGCCAGCAGCCAAGATGAGGGACAGACCTCGGAGCAGTACTTC. The chain uses TRBV4-2 and TRBJ2-7, with 7 bases lining up with TRBD1. The ends lost 0 bases at V and 7 bases at J; junction bases unmatched: 9. This CDR3 has 15 amino acids. Germline V gene lookup returns CDR1 LGHNA and CDR2 YNFKEQ.

The chain employs TRBV10-3 and TRBJ2-7; TRBD1 might be the D (6 bases). Trimming took off 0 bases at V and 7 bases at J, with 16 bases between the two ends. The CDR3 has 15 amino acids. CDR1 and CDR2 (germline): ENHRY, SYGVKD. The CDR3 loop is CAISESFQGSVEQYF. CDR3 sequence (DNA): TGTGCCATCAGTGAGTCGTTTCAGGGGTCCGTGGAGCAGTACTTC.

The J gene is TRBJ2-5, the V gene TRBV18, with 10 bases matching TRBD1. The CDR3 contains 14 residues. The germline V gene encodes CDR1 KGHSH and CDR2 LQKENI. Trimming at V came to 3 bases and at J to 3 bases, leaving 1 base not matched to a gene. CDR3 nucleotides: TGTGCCAGCTCACCCGGGACAGGGGAAGAGACCCAGTACTTC. Its translation: CASSPGTGEETQYF.

The rearrangement uses TRBV2 and TRBJ2-2; D is possibly TRBD2 (6 bases). The V end lost 5 bases, the J end lost 6 bases, and 10 bases lay between the germline ends. CDR1 and CDR2 from the germline V gene are SNHLY and FYNNEI. The CDR3 extends over 13 amino acids. CDR3 sequence: CASSPTGAGELFF. The CDR3 DNA reads TGTGCCAGCAGTCCAACGGGGGCCGGGGAGCTGTTTTTT.

This chain joins TRBV28 and TRBJ2-5, with 12 bases aligning to TRBD1. The CDR3 spans 16 residues. Germline-derived CDR1 and CDR2 are MDHEN and SYDVKM. The J segment lost 5 bases and the V segment lost 6 bases, leaving 10 bases of the junction unmatched. CDR3 protein: CASSGAGTGGRETQYF. CDR3 sequence (DNA): TGTGCCAGCAGCGGGGCCGGGACAGGGGGCAGGGAGACCCAGTACTTC.

The gene calls are TRBV19 and TRBJ1-3; D ambiguous. V lost 6 bases and J lost 0, with 12 bases in between. Germline V gene lookup returns CDR1 LNHDA and CDR2 SQIVND (reference sequence). The CDR3 contains 15 residues. The CDR3 DNA sequence: TGTGCCAGTAGCTTAGACACTTTCTCTGGAAACACCATATATTTT. Translating gives CASSLDTFSGNTIYF.

The chain combines TRBV28 with TRBJ1-2, with 9 positions matching TRBD1. The CDR3 consists of 15 residues. CDR1 and CDR2 (germline): MDHEN, SYDVKM. V dropped 5 bases and J dropped 4; count of bases not matched to a gene: 8. CDR3 in amino acids: CASSPWDREGYGYTF. In nucleotides, the CDR3 is TGTGCCAGCAGTCCTTGGGACAGGGAGGGCTATGGCTACACCTTC.

The chain recombines TRBV19 with TRBJ2-1; 11 bases line up with TRBD2. CDR3 length: 16 amino acids. Germline CDR1 reads LNHDA; CDR2 reads SQIVND (reference sequence). Trimming cost V 5 bases and J 8 bases; bases outside gene matches: 11. CDR3 region: CASSVYLAGGGDEQFF. The CDR3 DNA is TGTGCCAGTAGTGTGTACCTAGCGGGGGGAGGCGATGAGCAGTTCTTC. The full variable domain, with the rest looked up from reference TRBV19 and TRBJ2-1, is DGGITQSPKYLFRKEGQNVTLSCEQNLNHDAMYWYRQDPGQGLRLIYYSQIVNDFQKGDIAEGYSVSREKKESFPLTVTSAQKNPTAFYLCASSVYLAGGGDEQFFGPGTRLTVL.

The chain combines TRBV7-8 with TRBJ1-4, with D maybe TRBD1 (6 bases). The CDR3 extends over 17 amino acids. V was cut by 3 bases and J by 2 bases, with 16 bases left in between. Germline CDR1 reads SGHVS; CDR2 reads FQNEAQ. For the CDR3, the DNA is TGTGCCAGCAGCTTTCCGAGAGGGGGAACGACTAATGAAAAACTGTTTTTT. It yields the protein CASSFPRGGTTNEKLFF.

This chain links TRBV5-1 with TRBJ2-1; 8 bases map to TRBD2. Germline assignment: CDR1 SGHRS and CDR2 YFSETQ. V shed 1 base, J shed 8 bases, and the junction held 11 bases outside the gene matches. This CDR3 comprises 16 residues. CDR3 region: CASSLPGLSGGDEQFF. The CDR3 DNA follows: TGCGCCAGCAGCTTGCCGGGACTAAGCGGGGGCGATGAGCAGTTCTTC.

CDR3 protein: CASSQRDSMNTEAFF. The CDR3 region has the DNA TGCGCCAGCAGCCAACGGGACAGCATGAACACTGAAGCTTTCTTT. The V gene is TRBV4-1, the J gene TRBJ1-1, with 7 nucleotides matching TRBD1. V was pared by 2 bases and J by 0 bases, with 3 bases of the junction left unmatched. Germline V lookup: CDR1 MGHRA, CDR2 YSYEKL. The CDR3 sequence is 15 residues long.

J is TRBJ2-2 and V is TRBV28, with 9 bases aligning to TRBD1. Germline values: CDR1 MDHEN, CDR2 SYDVKM. The CDR3 contains 15 residues. Unmatched junction bases numbered 6, after V lost 6 bases and J lost 4 bases. In DNA, the CDR3 is TGTGCCAGCAGACAGACAGGGGGTTTCACCGGGGAGCTGTTTTTT. It specifies CASRQTGGFTGELFF. The whole variable domain, remainder taken from reference TRBV28 and TRBJ2-2, is DVKVTQSSRYLVKRTGEKVFLECVQDMDHENMFWYRQDPGLGLRLIYFSYDVKMKEKGDIPEGYSVSREKKERFSLILESASTNQTSMYLCASRQTGGFTGELFFGEGSRLTVL.

Note on this clone: Other DNA sequences in this specimen translate into the identical CDR3. This chain uses TRBV28 with TRBJ2-2; tentatively, D is TRBD1 (7 bases). The CDR3 runs to 15 residues. Germline V gene lookup returns CDR1 MDHEN and CDR2 SYDVKM. The V and J ends lost 4 bases and 5 bases respectively, with 14 bases between them. The CDR3 coding sequence is TGTGCCAGCAGTTCCCGGACAGGAGGGACCGGGGAGCTGTTTTTT. Its translation: CASSSRTGGTGELFF.

As to this clone: At one end the junction does not follow the germline gene, possibly because of a read error. This CDR3 is CASSLVRGDTGELFF. CDR3 sequence (DNA): TGTGCTAGCAGCTTAGTAAGAGGAGACACCGGGGAGCTGTTTTTT. The rearrangement uses TRBV7-7 and TRBJ2-2; D call uncertain. CDR3 length: 15 amino acids. CDR1 is SSHAT and CDR2 is FNYEAQ in the germline V gene (reference sequence).

V usage is TRBV29-1 and J usage is TRBJ1-2; D call uncertain. The CDR3 is made up of 13 amino acids. CDR1 is SQVTM, CDR2 ANQGSEA, per germline. V was pared by 4 bases and J by 0 bases, with 9 bases between. CDR3 nucleotides: TGCAGCGTTGGCGACTGGACTAACTATGGCTACACCTTC. It encodes CSVGDWTNYGYTF.